In its sample, the clone carrying this T cell receptor beta chain was seen a few times. The data were obtained in a study of cytomegalovirus exposure and HLA in healthy donors. Vbeta (60) and Jbeta (13) primers were used in the PCR. Here immunoSEQ multiplex PCR was the method, and the copy in TCRdb shows in-frame clones only, minus some. The sample has 200,000 or so clones, roughly 83% seen once; the top ten hold approximately 0.4%. There are 15 residues in the CDR3. Germline loops: CDR1 SGHTS, CDR2 YDEGEE. V was clipped by 7 bases and J by 1 base; unmatched bases: 9. The receptor's source is a male donor in good health and CMV-seropositive. Input material: PBMCs. This chain joins TRBV5-8 and TRBJ2-7; 9 bases align to TRBD1. The CDR3 protein is CASRLGQGISYEQYF. The CDR3 DNA follows: TGTGCCAGCCGACTTGGACAGGGGATATCCTACGAGCAGTACTTC.